This TCR beta chain is drawn from a study of blood T cell repertoires in COVID-19. Overall study context: PBMCs, B-cell-depleted T cells, or T cells were the source of the cDNA or gDNA that made up the material.

Only in-frame clones appear in the TCRdb table, and some are missing; sequencing was by immunoSEQ multiplex PCR. The table has some 420,000 clones, 80% to 90% seen once; the top ten hold around 1.1%. This CDR3 region has 16 residues. Germline V CDR1 and CDR2: SQVTM, ANQGSEA. Germline trimming cut 0 bases from V and 3 bases from J; bases unmatched to any gene: 4. Participant-given clinical history determined each cohort assignment. Recovery meant two consecutive negative NP/OP PCR tests, professional clearance, or resolved symptoms. A remark on this clone: In the same sample, other DNA sequences code for this CDR3.

V is TRBV29-1 and J is TRBJ2-3, with 12 bases lining up with TRBD2. This clonotype was sampled from a man aged 25 to 40 who had recovered from COVID-19. The sequenced sample consisted of PBMCs or T cells enriched from blood (not recorded which). This CDR3 is CSVEDRLAGVTDTQYF. The DNA for the CDR3 is TGCAGCGTTGAAGATCGACTAGCGGGAGTTACAGATACGCAGTATTTT.